These T cell receptor beta chains were read from a single sample in a study of OX40 agonist ivuxolimab in advanced cancers. Using immunoSEQ multiplex PCR, the repertoire was profiled, and TCRdb retains in-frame clones only, with some absent. The sample has around 95,000 clones, approximately 91% seen once. Sequencing used CD4+ or CD8+ T cells sorted from blood, obtained in a trial of the OX40 agonist ivuxolimab. Receptor source: an adult with an advanced solid tumor such as melanoma, head and neck, liver or kidney cancer. Both conserved end residues are part of each CDR3. The order of the fields is D gene, V gene, clone size, J gene, CDR3 DNA, CDR3 protein. A D gene is named only where the DNA matches it firmly. Some rows mark clone size as missing; the rest say once, few, many or name a class of expanded clone.

D gene: .; V gene: TRBV19; clone size: .; J gene: TRBJ2-7; CDR3 DNA: TGTGCCAGTAGTACGGTTGAAGGACGCGAGCAGTACTTC; CDR3 protein: CASSTVEGREQYF
D gene: .; V gene: TRBV7-9; clone size: .; J gene: TRBJ2-3; CDR3 DNA: TGTGCCAGCAGCTCCTGGGATACGCAGTATTTT; CDR3 protein: CASSSWDTQYF
D gene: .; V gene: TRBV11-2; clone size: .; J gene: TRBJ2-1; CDR3 DNA: TGTGCCAGCACCTTAGGTCTGGGCACCCTCTCCTACAATGAGCAGTTCTTC; CDR3 protein: CASTLGLGTLSYNEQFF
D gene: .; V gene: TRBV7-2; clone size: .; J gene: TRBJ2-1; CDR3 DNA: TGTGCCAGCAGCTCTACTTACGGATCCTACAATGAGCAGTTCTTC; CDR3 protein: CASSSTYGSYNEQFF
D gene: TRBD1; V gene: TRBV2; clone size: .; J gene: TRBJ1-2; CDR3 DNA: TGTGCCAGCAGTGATGTACCGGGACAGGGGGATGGCTACACCTTC; CDR3 protein: CASSDVPGQGDGYTF
D gene: TRBD1; V gene: TRBV30; clone size: .; J gene: TRBJ2-2; CDR3 DNA: TGTGCCTGGAGACTGGGACAGGGTGTCAACACCGGGGAGCTGTTTTTT; CDR3 protein: CAWRLGQGVNTGELFF
D gene: TRBD1; V gene: TRBV11-2; clone size: .; J gene: TRBJ1-4; CDR3 DNA: TGTGCCAGCAGCTTAGGGACGACAGGGTTTCTGGGAAAACTGTTTTTT; CDR3 protein: CASSLGTTGFLGKLFF
D gene: .; V gene: TRBV7-9; clone size: once; J gene: TRBJ1-1; CDR3 DNA: TGTGCCAGCAGCCAGACAGGTCAACGGGACACTGAAGCTTTCTTT; CDR3 protein: CASSQTGQRDTEAFF
D gene: .; V gene: TRBV6-1; clone size: .; J gene: TRBJ1-1; CDR3 DNA: TGTGCCAGCAGAAGAGACACTGAAGCTTTCTTT; CDR3 protein: CASRRDTEAFF
D gene: .; V gene: TRBV30; clone size: once; J gene: TRBJ2-1; CDR3 DNA: TGTGTGCGGGGGCACAGGGGAACCTACAATGAGCAGTTCTTC; CDR3 protein: CVRGHRGTYNEQFF
D gene: .; V gene: TRBV7-9; clone size: .; J gene: TRBJ1-2; CDR3 DNA: TGTGCCAGCAGTCCGGCGGATCCCTATGGCTACACCTTC; CDR3 protein: CASSPADPYGYTF
D gene: .; V gene: TRBV29-1; clone size: once; J gene: TRBJ1-1; CDR3 DNA: TGCAGCGTTGTGGTCACTGAAGCTTTCTTT; CDR3 protein: CSVVVTEAFF
D gene: TRBD2; V gene: TRBV5-4; clone size: .; J gene: TRBJ2-5; CDR3 DNA: TGTGCCAGCAGCCCGGGTGGCGGGGGAGTACAAGAGACCCAGTACTTC; CDR3 protein: CASSPGGGGVQETQYF
D gene: TRBD1; V gene: TRBV18; clone size: .; J gene: TRBJ1-2; CDR3 DNA: TGTGCCAGCTCAGATGCCGGGACAGGGTTGGATGGCTACACCTTC; CDR3 protein: CASSDAGTGLDGYTF
D gene: TRBD2; V gene: TRBV11-2; clone size: .; J gene: TRBJ2-5; CDR3 DNA: TGTGCCAGCAGCTTATTAGCGGGGGGAGGCGGACAAGAGACCCAGTACTTC; CDR3 protein: CASSLLAGGGGQETQYF
D gene: TRBD1; V gene: TRBV2; clone size: .; J gene: TRBJ2-7; CDR3 DNA: TGTGCCAGCACCCGGGACAGGTACTCCTACGAGCAGTACTTC; CDR3 protein: CASTRDRYSYEQYF
D gene: .; V gene: TRBV18; clone size: .; J gene: TRBJ1-5; CDR3 DNA: TGTGCCAGCTCCTCCCAGGGCAGGGATAGCAATCAGCCCCAGCATTTT; CDR3 protein: CASSSQGRDSNQPQHF
D gene: .; V gene: TRBV21-1; clone size: .; J gene: TRBJ2-5; CDR3 DNA: TGTGCCAGCCACGGGAGGGCCTTGGAGACCCAGTACTTC; CDR3 protein: CASHGRALETQYF
D gene: TRBD1; V gene: TRBV7-8; clone size: .; J gene: TRBJ1-1; CDR3 DNA: TGTGCCAGCAGCCTGGGACAGCCTCAAGCTTTCTTT; CDR3 protein: CASSLGQPQAFF
D gene: .; V gene: TRBV27; clone size: .; J gene: TRBJ2-3; CDR3 DNA: TGTGCCAGCAGTCAGTCGGGATCTCGCACAGATACGCAGTATTTT; CDR3 protein: CASSQSGSRTDTQYF
D gene: TRBD1; V gene: TRBV6-6; clone size: .; J gene: TRBJ1-1; CDR3 DNA: TGTGCCAGCAGTTACGGACAGGGGACAAACACTGAAGCTTTCTTT; CDR3 protein: CASSYGQGTNTEAFF
D gene: .; V gene: TRBV19; clone size: .; J gene: TRBJ1-5; CDR3 DNA: TGTGCCAGTAGTATGGCCGGGGATGGACAGCCCCAGCATTTT; CDR3 protein: CASSMAGDGQPQHF
D gene: .; V gene: TRBV20-1; clone size: few; J gene: TRBJ2-2; CDR3 DNA: TGCAGTGCTCCCTCCATCGGGGAGCTGTTTTTT; CDR3 protein: CSAPSIGELFF
D gene: .; V gene: TRBV10-3; clone size: .; J gene: TRBJ1-1; CDR3 DNA: TGTGCCGCGATGACACCGTTGAACACTGAAGCTTTCTTT; CDR3 protein: CAAMTPLNTEAFF
D gene: .; V gene: TRBV9; clone size: .; J gene: TRBJ2-3; CDR3 DNA: TGTGCCAGCAGCGCCGGATCGACTTACACAGATACGCAGTATTTT; CDR3 protein: CASSAGSTYTDTQYF
D gene: TRBD2; V gene: TRBV5-1; clone size: .; J gene: TRBJ2-3; CDR3 DNA: TGCGCCAGCAGCTTGGCAGTTCTAGCGGGAGCTGGAGATACGCAGTATTTT; CDR3 protein: CASSLAVLAGAGDTQYF
D gene: .; V gene: TRBV28; clone size: .; J gene: TRBJ1-1; CDR3 DNA: TGTGCCAGCAGCCGACACACTGAAGCTTTCTTT; CDR3 protein: CASSRHTEAFF
D gene: TRBD2; V gene: TRBV7-6; clone size: .; J gene: TRBJ2-1; CDR3 DNA: TGTGCCAGCACCCTACTAGCGGGGGACAATGAGCAGTTCTTC; CDR3 protein: CASTLLAGDNEQFF
D gene: TRBD2; V gene: TRBV19; clone size: .; J gene: TRBJ2-3; CDR3 DNA: TGTGCCAGTAGTACGGGACTAGCGGTCGATACGCAGTATTTT; CDR3 protein: CASSTGLAVDTQYF
D gene: TRBD1; V gene: TRBV28; clone size: .; J gene: TRBJ1-4; CDR3 DNA: TGTGCCAGCAGTTTGTTCACAGGGGGAAAGGTGTTTTTT; CDR3 protein: CASSLFTGGKVFF
D gene: .; V gene: TRBV27; clone size: .; J gene: TRBJ2-5; CDR3 DNA: TGTGCCAGCAGTCCTGGTATACAAGAGACCCAGTACTTC; CDR3 protein: CASSPGIQETQYF
D gene: TRBD2; V gene: TRBV5-1; clone size: .; J gene: TRBJ2-1; CDR3 DNA: TGCGCCAGCAGCTTGGAGACTAGCGGGGGGTACAATGAGCAGTTCTTC; CDR3 protein: CASSLETSGGYNEQFF
D gene: .; V gene: TRBV5-1; clone size: .; J gene: TRBJ2-1; CDR3 DNA: TGCGCCAGCAGCTTGGAAGCCGGGACCTTCAATGAGCAGTTCTTC; CDR3 protein: CASSLEAGTFNEQFF
D gene: TRBD2; V gene: TRBV15; clone size: once; J gene: TRBJ2-1; CDR3 DNA: TGTGCCACCAGCAGAGAACTAGCGGGGGTAGGTGAGCAGTTCTTC; CDR3 protein: CATSRELAGVGEQFF
D gene: .; V gene: TRBV7-9; clone size: .; J gene: TRBJ1-2; CDR3 DNA: TGTGCCAGCAGCTTAGAACCTGGTGGGGGCTACACCTTC; CDR3 protein: CASSLEPGGGYTF
D gene: .; V gene: TRBV6-5; clone size: .; J gene: TRBJ2-2; CDR3 DNA: TGTGCCAGCAGTTGGAGCGGTACACCCACCGGGGAGCTGTTTTTT; CDR3 protein: CASSWSGTPTGELFF
D gene: .; V gene: TRBV5-1; clone size: once; J gene: TRBJ2-5; CDR3 DNA: TGCGCCAGCAGCTTGGAGGGGAACGGGGACCAGTACTTC; CDR3 protein: CASSLEGNGDQYF
D gene: .; V gene: TRBV6-1; clone size: .; J gene: TRBJ2-2; CDR3 DNA: TGTGCCTTAGGGTCAAGGTCTTTTAACACCGGGGAGCTGTTTTTT; CDR3 protein: CALGSRSFNTGELFF
D gene: TRBD2; V gene: TRBV18; clone size: .; J gene: TRBJ2-7; CDR3 DNA: TGTGCCAGCTCACCGGGACTAGCGTACGAGCAGTACTTC; CDR3 protein: CASSPGLAYEQYF
D gene: .; V gene: TRBV29-1; clone size: .; J gene: TRBJ2-3; CDR3 DNA: TGCAGCGTTGAAGGTGGAGGGAATGCGGCAGATACGCAGTATTTT; CDR3 protein: CSVEGGGNAADTQYF
D gene: .; V gene: TRBV7-9; clone size: .; J gene: TRBJ2-3; CDR3 DNA: TGTGCCAGCAGTCCAAGAACAGATACGCAGTATTTT; CDR3 protein: CASSPRTDTQYF
D gene: TRBD2; V gene: TRBV30; clone size: once; J gene: TRBJ2-5; CDR3 DNA: TGTGCCTGGAACCGGGACGGGAGGGAAGAGACCCAGTACTTC; CDR3 protein: CAWNRDGREETQYF
D gene: .; V gene: TRBV14; clone size: .; J gene: TRBJ1-5; CDR3 DNA: TGTGCCAGCAGCCCGAACTCCAATCAGCCCCAGCATTTT; CDR3 protein: CASSPNSNQPQHF
D gene: .; V gene: TRBV7-9; clone size: .; J gene: TRBJ1-4; CDR3 DNA: TGTGCCAGCACCGAGGACCCAACTAATGAAAAACTGTTTTTT; CDR3 protein: CASTEDPTNEKLFF
D gene: .; V gene: TRBV6-5; clone size: .; J gene: TRBJ1-1; CDR3 DNA: TGTGCCAGCAGTTTGTACCCGGGGGACACTGAAGCTTTCTTT; CDR3 protein: CASSLYPGDTEAFF
D gene: .; V gene: TRBV30; clone size: .; J gene: TRBJ2-7; CDR3 DNA: TGTGCCTGGAGTGTAACGGGCGCCGCGGGGCAGTACTTC; CDR3 protein: CAWSVTGAAGQYF
D gene: .; V gene: TRBV27; clone size: .; J gene: TRBJ1-6; CDR3 DNA: TGTGCCAGCAGTTTAGACGGGACACCGCAATCACCCCTCCACTTT; CDR3 protein: CASSLDGTPQSPLHF
D gene: .; V gene: TRBV30; clone size: once; J gene: TRBJ2-1; CDR3 DNA: TGTGCCTGGAGTAGGGTAGCTTACAATGAGCAGTTCTTC; CDR3 protein: CAWSRVAYNEQFF
D gene: TRBD2; V gene: TRBV18; clone size: once; J gene: TRBJ2-1; CDR3 DNA: TGTGCCAGCTCACCGGGACTAGCGGGAGCGGGCAATGAGCAGTTCTTC; CDR3 protein: CASSPGLAGAGNEQFF
D gene: .; V gene: TRBV6-6; clone size: .; J gene: TRBJ2-7; CDR3 DNA: TGTGCCAGCAGTTACTCGGGTATCGTCAGCGCCTACGAGCAGTACTTC; CDR3 protein: CASSYSGIVSAYEQYF
D gene: TRBD1; V gene: TRBV5-1; clone size: once; J gene: TRBJ2-3; CDR3 DNA: TGCGCCAGCAGCTCCGGACAGGGGGGAGATACGCAGTATTTT; CDR3 protein: CASSSGQGGDTQYF